This T cell receptor (beta chain) was obtained from a study of T cell changes during pregnancy in multiple sclerosis. Looked up from germline, CDR1 is MGHRA and CDR2 is YSYEKL. The junction had 5 bases not matched to a gene; V was cut back by 1 base and J by 0 bases. The CDR3 sequence is 18 residues long. The assay was immunoSEQ multiplex PCR, and TCRdb's table has in-frame clones only and misses some. The sample contains roughly 56,000 clones, roughly nine tenths of which appear only once. This chain links TRBV4-1 with TRBJ2-4; 11 bases are shared with TRBD2. The sample in question was CD4+ T cells from peripheral blood mononuclear cells, obtained after pregnancy. The TCR comes from a female donor in good health, enrolled as a control in a pregnancy study. The CDR3 nucleotides read TGCGCCAGCAGCCAAGGACTAGCGGGGAAGATAGCCAAAAACATTCAGTACTTC. Translated: CASSQGLAGKIAKNIQYF.